This T cell receptor (beta chain) is drawn from a study of blood T cells in healthy people across ages. At the level of the study: About one barcoded beta molecule per two T cells was the capture yield of template switching.

Study conclusions and caveats: The fall in TCR beta diversity per million T cells was roughly linear with age. The study regarded diversity estimates from one million T cells as underestimates.

This clonotype has ten or more counts. No antigen is known for it. The germline V gene encodes CDR1 SGHTA and CDR2 FQGNSA. Trimming took 3 bases from V and 8 from J, leaving 19 bases between them. The CDR3 has 16 amino acids. A J-beta primer mix and a sample-barcoded 5' primer were used in a second PCR of roughly 6 to 11 cycles. TCRdb fed the 5' RACE reads into MiXCR, producing one record per CDR3 protein. The repertoire holds fewer than 800,000 distinct CDR3 sequences, about 30% seen once, with approximately 15% in the top ten. The genes are TRBV7-2 and TRBJ1-4; possibly TRBD1 for D (6 bases). Sample: blood. This clonotype was obtained from a woman over 75 in good health. The CDR3 here is CASSFDGGRGLEKLFF. CDR3 DNA sequence: TGTGCCAGCAGCTTCGACGGGGGCAGGGGTTTAGAAAAACTGTTTTTT.